Listed below are T cell receptor beta chains from one sample, sequenced in a study of T cell responses to AZD1222 COVID-19 vaccine. Clones were read by immunoSEQ multiplex PCR, and TCRdb kept only the in-frame ones, dropping some. The sample holds more than 100,000 clones, around 89% seen once. This material consisted of peripheral blood, taken on day 0 of AZD1222 vaccination. These receptors were taken from an adult in good health. CDR3s include the opening cysteine and the closing phenylalanine or tryptophan. The D gene is left open where the match is weak. Clone sizes are given selectively: once, few, many, or a class where the clone is expanded.

j_call | cdr3_length | v_call | clone_size | d_call | cdr3_nt | cdr3_aa
TRBJ1-2 | 14 | TRBV18 | - | - | TGTGCCAGCTCACGAGGGACACCGAACTATGGCTACACCTTC | CASSRGTPNYGYTF
TRBJ1-1 | 13 | TRBV2 | - | - | TGTGCCAGCAGTGACTCTGGGGGCACTGAAGCTTTCTTT | CASSDSGGTEAFF
TRBJ1-3 | 14 | TRBV7-2 | - | - | TGTGCCAGCAGCCCACACGGCTCTGGAAACACCATATATTTT | CASSPHGSGNTIYF
TRBJ1-1 | 14 | TRBV7-2 | - | - | TGTGCCAGCAGCTTAGGACCCCTGCAGACTGAAGCTTTCTTT | CASSLGPLQTEAFF
TRBJ1-4 | 13 | TRBV6-5 | - | - | TGTGCCAGCAGGGGGCGTTTAGGTGAAAAACTGTTTTTT | CASRGRLGEKLFF
TRBJ1-1 | 13 | TRBV7-2 | once | TRBD1 | TGTGCCAGCAGCACCACAGGGGTCACTGAAGCTTTCTTT | CASSTTGVTEAFF
TRBJ1-5 | 15 | TRBV28 | - | - | TGTGCCAGCAGTTTAGCAGGGAGTAGCAATCAGCCCCAGCATTTT | CASSLAGSSNQPQHF
TRBJ2-2 | 16 | TRBV9 | - | TRBD1 | TGTGCCAGCAGCCACCGGGGTGGACAGGACACCGGGGAGCTGTTTTTT | CASSHRGGQDTGELFF
TRBJ2-7 | 16 | TRBV6-2/TRBV6-3 | once | TRBD1 | TGTGCCAGCAGTTCGACCGGGACAGGAACCTTACGAGAGCAGTACTTC | CASSSTGTGTLREQYF
TRBJ2-7 | 15 | TRBV6-5 | - | TRBD1 | TGTGCCAGCAGTCGGGGACAGGGGGTATCCTACGAGCAGTACTTC | CASSRGQGVSYEQYF
TRBJ2-3 | 12 | TRBV9 | - | - | TGTGCCAGCAGCGCCGACGGAGATACGCAGTATTTT | CASSADGDTQYF
TRBJ2-2 | 17 | TRBV4-1 | - | TRBD2 | TGCGCCAGCAGCCAAGGTCGCGGGGGGCATAACACCGGGGAGCTGTTTTTT | CASSQGRGGHNTGELFF
TRBJ1-2 | 12 | TRBV19 | - | TRBD1 | TGTGCCAGGGCGGACAGGCTGCATGGCTACACCTTC | CARADRLHGYTF
TRBJ1-5 | 13 | TRBV6-2/TRBV6-3 | - | - | TGTGCCAGCAGTAGGGGGGCATGGCAGCCCCAGCATTTT | CASSRGAWQPQHF
TRBJ1-2 | 16 | TRBV5-4 | - | TRBD1 | TGTGCCAGCAGCTCCCCCGGGACAGGGTTCGCCTATGGCTACACCTTC | CASSSPGTGFAYGYTF
TRBJ1-6 | 14 | TRBV6-5 | - | - | TGTGCCAGCACCGAAAGACGGATAAATTCACCCCTCCACTTT | CASTERRINSPLHF
TRBJ1-3 | 15 | TRBV5-1 | - | - | TGCGCCAGCAGCCTCGGCGGCATCTCTGGAAACACCATATATTTT | CASSLGGISGNTIYF
TRBJ2-6 | 15 | TRBV4-3 | - | - | TGCGCCAGCAGCCTTTCAGGGACTGGGGCCAACGTCCTGACTTTC | CASSLSGTGANVLTF
TRBJ1-2 | 14 | TRBV5-1 | - | TRBD1 | TGCGCCAGCAGCTGGGGACAGGGGGCTGATGGCTACACCTTC | CASSWGQGADGYTF
TRBJ1-6 | 12 | TRBV7-2 | - | - | TGTGCCAGCAGCACATATAATTCACCCCTCCACTTT | CASSTYNSPLHF
TRBJ2-1 | 13 | TRBV24-1 | - | TRBD2 | TGTGCCACCAGTGGAGTAGCGGGGGGGCCCCGGTTCTTC | CATSGVAGGPRFF
TRBJ1-5 | 15 | TRBV28 | few | - | TGTGCCAGCAGTTCCGGAGACTTGGGCAATCAGCCCCAGCATTTT | CASSSGDLGNQPQHF
TRBJ1-1 | 14 | TRBV6-5 | few | - | TGTGCCAGCAGTTACAGGGGGACGAACACTGAAGCTTTCTTT | CASSYRGTNTEAFF
TRBJ2-1 | 12 | TRBV15 | - | - | TGTGCCACCAGCACCAGGGGGGATGAGCAGTTCTTC | CATSTRGDEQFF
TRBJ2-3 | 16 | TRBV27 | - | TRBD2 | TGTGCCAGCAGTTTATTACTAGCGGGGGGCACAGATACGCAGTATTTT | CASSLLLAGGTDTQYF
TRBJ1-5 | 14 | TRBV6-5 | - | - | TGTGCCAGCAGTTGGGTGGATAGCAATCAGCCCCAGCATTTT | CASSWVDSNQPQHF
TRBJ1-2 | 14 | TRBV6-6 | - | - | TGTGCCAGCAGACACACGAGGGGAGACTATGGCTACACCTTC | CASRHTRGDYGYTF
TRBJ2-7 | 15 | TRBV5-4 | few | TRBD1 | TGTGCCAGCAGCCAATCTCCGGGACAGGGATACGAGCAGTACTTC | CASSQSPGQGYEQYF
TRBJ1-5 | 16 | TRBV10-1 | - | TRBD1 | TGCGCCAGCAGTCCTGAACAGGGGGCAAGCAATCAGCCCCAGCATTTT | CASSPEQGASNQPQHF
TRBJ2-3 | 15 | TRBV19 | - | TRBD2 | TGTGCCAGTAGTTCTAGCGGGGGGGCCTGGGATACGCAGTATTTT | CASSSSGGAWDTQYF
TRBJ2-2 | 15 | TRBV2 | - | - | TGTGCCAGCAGTGAAGTGGGGCCGAACACCGGGGAGCTGTTTTTT | CASSEVGPNTGELFF
TRBJ1-5 | 15 | TRBV6-5 | - | TRBD1 | TGTGCCAGCAGGACCGGGACAGGGGGCGATCAGCCCCAGCATTTT | CASRTGTGGDQPQHF
TRBJ2-5 | 14 | TRBV27 | - | TRBD2 | TGTGCCAGCAGTTTAGCGGGGGAAGAAGAGACCCAGTACTTC | CASSLAGEEETQYF
TRBJ2-1 | 14 | TRBV5-6 | once | TRBD1 | TGTGCCAGCAGTCCGGGACAGGGCTACAATGAGCAGTTCTTC | CASSPGQGYNEQFF
TRBJ2-7 | 15 | TRBV5-6 | - | - | TGTGCCAGCAGCCCCTTGTCGGACAACTCCTACGAGCAGTACTTC | CASSPLSDNSYEQYF
TRBJ2-1 | 16 | TRBV7-6 | - | TRBD1 | TGTGCCAGCAGCTCGCGACAGGGAGAGGACTACAATGAGCAGTTCTTC | CASSSRQGEDYNEQFF
TRBJ1-1 | 18 | TRBV4-2 | few | - | TGTGCCAGCAGCCAAGATTCGGGGGCTTCGGACATGAACACTGAAGCTTTCTTT | CASSQDSGASDMNTEAFF
TRBJ1-6 | 16 | TRBV5-3 | - | - | TGTGCCAGAAGCTTGTTCCTGAGATCCTATAATTCACCCCTCCACTTT | CARSLFLRSYNSPLHF
TRBJ2-7 | 12 | TRBV18 | - | - | TGTGCCAGCTCATCGTCAGGGATCGAGCAGTACTTC | CASSSSGIEQYF
TRBJ2-2 | 17 | TRBV7-3 | - | - | TGTGCCAGCAGCTTAACCCCAAACAGGGCGAACACCGGGGAGCTGTTTTTT | CASSLTPNRANTGELFF
TRBJ1-2 | 14 | TRBV6-6 | - | TRBD1 | TGTGCCAGTGGGGGTACCAGACAGGGAAGTGGCTACACCTTC | CASGGTRQGSGYTF
TRBJ2-3 | 14 | TRBV19 | - | TRBD2 | TGTGCCAGTACGGGGGGATCTAGCACAGATACGCAGTATTTT | CASTGGSSTDTQYF
TRBJ2-1 | 14 | TRBV25-1 | - | - | TGTGCCAGCAGTTCCGGGACGGGGGAGAATGAGCAGTTCTTC | CASSSGTGENEQFF
TRBJ1-2 | 17 | TRBV29-1 | - | - | TGCAGCGTCCTCATAAAACTCAGCGGATCCCCATTCTATGGCTACACCTTC | CSVLIKLSGSPFYGYTF
TRBJ2-1 | 16 | TRBV6-2/TRBV6-3 | - | - | TGTGCCAGCAGTTATTTGCGAGGAGTCTCCTACAATGAGCAGTTCTTC | CASSYLRGVSYNEQFF
TRBJ2-1 | 15 | TRBV27 | once | - | TGTGCCAGCAGCCCCCGACTTTTCGGTGGGAATGAGCAGTTCTTC | CASSPRLFGGNEQFF